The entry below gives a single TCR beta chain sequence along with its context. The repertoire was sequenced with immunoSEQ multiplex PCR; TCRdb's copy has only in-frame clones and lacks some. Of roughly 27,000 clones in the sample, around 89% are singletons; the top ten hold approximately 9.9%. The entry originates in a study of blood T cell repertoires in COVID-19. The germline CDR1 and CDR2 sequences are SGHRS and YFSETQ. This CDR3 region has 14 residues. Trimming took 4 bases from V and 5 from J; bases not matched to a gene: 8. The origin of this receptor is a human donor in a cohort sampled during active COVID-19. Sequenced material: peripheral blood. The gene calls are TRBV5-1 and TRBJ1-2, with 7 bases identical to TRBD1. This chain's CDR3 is CASSHGTDKYGYTF. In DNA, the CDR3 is TGCGCCAGCAGCCACGGGACAGATAAGTATGGCTACACCTTC. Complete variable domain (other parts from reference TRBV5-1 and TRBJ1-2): KAGVTQTPRYLIKTRGQQVTLSCSPISGHRSVSWYQQTPGQGLQFLFEYFSETQRNKGNFPGRFSGRQFSNSRSEMNVSTLELGDSALYLCASSHGTDKYGYTFGSGTRLTVV.